This passage covers 14 T cell receptor beta chains from one sample sequenced in a study of blood T cells in healthy people across ages (dated by TCRdb to between 2014 and 2017). Library preparation employed 5' RACE. TCRdb shows the sequencer as Illumina HiSeq 2500. A second PCR of roughly 7 to 11 cycles was performed with a sample-barcoded 5' primer and a J-beta primer mix. TCRdb itself trimmed the public reads at Q25 with fastp, ran MiXCR and retained productive beta chains. All rows with the same CDR3 protein become a single entry with the most common DNA and genes. In this sample the table shows roughly 1,000,000 distinct CDR3 sequences, roughly 24% of which occur a single time. Clones ranked in the top ten supply around 0.75% of the sample. These data also formed part of another study, on T cells of mothers and their children.

Sequenced material: blood. These receptors were collected from a girl aged 2 to 10 in good health.

There are a few counts of this clonotype. The rearrangement uses TRBV7-2 and TRBJ2-3, with D maybe TRBD2 (5 bases). Germline V CDR1 and CDR2: SGHTA, FQGNSA. The CDR3 runs to 17 residues. V lost 1 base and J lost 5, with 19 bases in between. The CDR3 bases are TGTGCCAGCAGCTTAGGTTCGTGGAGGCGGAAAGAAGATACGCAGTATTTT. Translation gives CASSLGSWRRKEDTQYF.

In this sample, this clonotype turned up a few times. This chain connects TRBV4-2 to TRBJ2-6; the D is unclear. Trimming pared 2 bases from V and 4 bases from J, leaving 9 bases between. CDR3 length equals 15 residues. CDR1 and CDR2 (germline): LGHNA, YNFKEQ. CDR3 coding DNA: TGTGCCAGCAGCCAATCGGGCCTCGGGGCCAACGTCCTGACTTTC. This gives the protein CASSQSGLGANVLTF.

For this clonotype: An end of the junction does not agree with germline; a read error may underlie this. V is TRBV24-1 and J is TRBJ2-1; no clear D gene. This CDR3 is 13 amino acids long. CDR1 and CDR2 from the germline V gene are KGHDR and SFDVKD. The CDR3 DNA sequence: TGTGTCACCAGTGATCCCCCGGGCCCAGAGCAGTTCTTC. Protein: CVTSDPPGPEQFF.

V usage is TRBV6-5 and J usage is TRBJ2-1; TRBD2 is a possible D gene (5 bases). CDR1 MNHEY and CDR2 SVGAGI come from the germline V gene. CDR3 length: 17 residues. V gave up 2 bases and J gave up 0 bases, with 14 bases separating them. CDR3 coding DNA: TGTGCCAGCAGTTACAGCTCCGGGATCCACTCCTACAATGAGCAGTTCTTC. Its translation: CASSYSSGIHSYNEQFF.

This clonotype has just a few counts. The chain recombines TRBV9 with TRBJ2-5; 7 bases fit TRBD2. The V gene end was trimmed by 0 bases and the J gene end by 3 bases; junction bases not matched to a gene: 8. CDR3 length: 16 residues. CDR1 is SGDLS, CDR2 YYNGEE, per germline. CDR3 DNA sequence: TGTGCCAGCAGCGTAGCTGGGCTAGCGGCTAAAGAGACCCAGTACTTC. As protein: CASSVAGLAAKETQYF.

DNA for the CDR3: TGTGCCACCAATCTAGCGGGATTCCAAGAGACCCAGTACTTC. Translating gives CATNLAGFQETQYF. The rearrangement links TRBV10-3 to TRBJ2-5, with TRBD2 identical over 9 bases. The CDR3 runs 14 residues. From germline, CDR1 is ENHRY and CDR2 SYGVKD. Losses at the gene ends were 10 bases for V and 1 base for J; bases not matched to a gene: 7.

This clonotype was recorded a few times. The rearrangement joins TRBV27 to TRBJ2-7; possible D gene TRBD1, 6 bases. The CDR3 totals 15 residues. Germline V gene lookup returns CDR1 MNHEY and CDR2 SMNVEV (reference sequence). The germline V and J ends were trimmed by 2 bases and 3 bases, with 14 bases remaining between them. The CDR3: CASSLGPGANYEQYF. CDR3 DNA: TGTGCCAGCAGTTTAGGCCCAGGGGCGAACTACGAGCAGTACTTC.

The chain uses TRBV4-1 and TRBJ2-5; D is possibly TRBD1 (5 bases). Germline V CDR1 and CDR2: MGHRA, YSYEKL. CDR3 length: 18 amino acids. The V end was cut by 1 base, the J end by 1 base, with 19 bases between. CDR3 loop: CASSQVGAAHDLQETQYF. The CDR3 DNA follows: TGCGCCAGCAGCCAAGTTGGGGCAGCGCATGACCTCCAAGAGACCCAGTACTTC.

This clonotype was counted only a few times. This sequence joins TRBV7-2 and TRBJ2-5, with TRBD2 matching over 11 bases. The J call could be wrong; TRBJ2-7 is a better fit for the DNA end. This CDR3 comprises 18 residues. Germline CDR1 and CDR2: SGHTA and FQGNSA. The CDR3, as DNA: TGTGCCAGCAGCTTAGAAGGAATACCAGGGACTAGCGGATACGAGCAGTACTTC. This encodes CASSLEGIPGTSGYEQYF.

In its sample, this clonotype was seen a few times. One end of the junction is discordant with germline, which a read error may explain. The V call is TRBV10-2, the J call TRBJ2-5, with a weak D call TRBD1 (6 bases). Germline V gene sequence: CDR1 WSHSY, CDR2 SAAADI. CDR3 length equals 14 residues. CDR3 loop: CASSITGTQEAQYF. CDR3 in DNA: TGCGCCAGCAGTATAACCGGGACACAAGAGGCCCAGTACTTC.

In this sample, this clonotype turned up a few times. V usage is TRBV6-5 and J usage is TRBJ2-7; D gene unclear. Germline loops: CDR1 MNHEY, CDR2 SVGAGI. This CDR3 has 19 residues. V dropped 2 bases and J dropped 0 bases, with 23 bases sitting between them. The CDR3 sequence is CASSYVELSGGSTSYEQYF. DNA of the CDR3: TGTGCCAGCAGTTACGTGGAGTTGTCAGGCGGATCAACCTCCTACGAGCAGTACTTC.

Only a few counts were recorded for this clonotype. V and J are TRBV5-5 and TRBJ1-1, with D maybe TRBD1 (6 bases). This CDR3 comprises 13 residues. Trimming left V 0 bases short and J 10 bases short, with 13 bases between. Per the germline V gene, CDR1 is SGHKS and CDR2 is YYEKEE (reference sequence). As DNA, the CDR3 is TGTGCCAGCAGCTTGGTTACGGGGGGCCCAGCTTTCTTT. Amino acid sequence: CASSLVTGGPAFF.

The V call is TRBV11-2, the J call TRBJ2-3; 7 positions match TRBD1. The CDR3 spans 14 residues. V trimming: 5 bases; J trimming: 5 bases; junction bases outside the gene matches: 7. CDR1 is SGHAT and CDR2 is FQNNGV in the germline V gene. The CDR3 loop reads CASSIWTGQDTQYF. For the CDR3, the DNA is TGTGCCAGCAGCATATGGACAGGACAAGATACGCAGTATTTT.

This clonotype occurred a few times. This sequence joins TRBV3-1 and TRBJ2-7; D may match TRBD1 or TRBD2 (5 bases each). With 4 bases removed from V and 4 bases from J, the gap between germline ends came to 17 bases. CDR3 length: 15 amino acids. The germline CDR1 and CDR2 sequences are LGHDT and YNNKEL (reference sequence). Written as DNA, the CDR3 is TGTGCCAGCAGCCCCGGTCCGGGGCTACTATACGAGCAGTACTTC. It is translated as CASSPGPGLLYEQYF.